The sequence of this TCR beta chain was determined in a study of OX40 agonist ivuxolimab in advanced cancers. Background on the study: All patients had ivuxolimab intravenously every 2 weeks at 0.01 to 10 mg/kg.

Details on this clone: The antigen remains unidentified.

Study findings and constraints: Relatively little clonal expansion, among the lowest observed, appeared in partial responders at 0.1-3.0 mg/kg. Among some nonresponders, normalized T-cell clonal expansion was also low.

Method: immunoSEQ multiplex PCR; TCRdb's copy keeps in-frame clones and lacks some. The data contain 45,000 to 60,000 clones, over 85% of them seen just once; the ten biggest clones take up about 25%. V lost 6 bases, J lost 7 bases, and 7 bases stayed unmatched. This CDR3 region has 14 residues. In germline, CDR1 is LNHDA, CDR2 SQIVND (reference sequence). This sequence joins TRBV19 and TRBJ2-7, with 12 nucleotides matching TRBD2. The sample was CD4+ or CD8+ T cells sorted from blood, taken in a trial of the OX40 agonist ivuxolimab. This receptor was obtained from an adult with an advanced solid tumor such as melanoma, head and neck, liver or kidney cancer. The CDR3 region is CASSPLAGGDEQYF. The CDR3 bases are TGTGCCAGTAGCCCCCTAGCGGGAGGGGATGAGCAGTACTTC.